These 4 T cell receptor beta chains share one sample of origin, sequenced in a study of read filtering for tumor transcriptome and immune sequencing (dated by TCRdb to the early 2020s). Sequencing was performed on an Illumina HiSeq 4000. The Immunoverse kit was used to build TCR libraries from roughly 440 ng RNA, with molecular barcoded adaptors covering alpha/delta and beta/gamma chains. TCRdb ran its own pipeline on the public reads, namely fastp trimming at Q25 and MiXCR clone calling, and kept in-frame beta chains. Duplicate CDR3 protein sequences are folded into a single record with the most common DNA and genes. This sample gives more than 45,000 distinct CDR3 sequences in total; about 12% of them show up just once. The ten largest clonotypes hold 16% of the sample. The sequencing input was a population of CD138-negative cells sorted from bone marrow. This specimen's cell subset or site label, per the study, means: bone marrow mononuclear cells depleted of CD138+ plasma/myeloma cells by negative magnetic selection. These receptors originate from a donor over 35 with multiple myeloma.

This clonotype has just a few counts. The J gene is TRBJ1-5, the V gene TRBV27; the match to TRBD1 covers 7 bases. The CDR3 spans 18 residues. Germline loops: CDR1 MNHEY, CDR2 SMNVEV (reference sequence). Trimming removed 0 bases from V and 0 bases from J; junction bases left unmatched: 8. For the CDR3, the DNA is TGTGCCAGCAGTTTATCGGGACAGCGTCGAAATAGCAATCAGCCCCAGCATTTT. Translated, it gives CASSLSGQRRNSNQPQHF.

This clonotype was seen ten or more times. The rearrangement links TRBV18 to TRBJ2-7; 12 bases map to TRBD1. Germline V lookup: CDR1 KGHSH, CDR2 LQKENI. J gave up 7 bases and V 5 bases, and 6 bases lay outside the gene matches. The CDR3 sequence is 14 residues long. For the CDR3, the DNA is TGTGCCAGCTCAGCCCGGGACAGGGGGCGGGAGCAGTACTTC. Protein product: CASSARDRGREQYF.

The table lists this clonotype with a few counts. The junction shows a germline mismatch at one end, possibly a read error. The V call is TRBV20-1, the J call TRBJ2-5; D gene ambiguous. The germline gives CDR1 DFQATT, CDR2 SNEGSKA (reference sequence). The CDR3 covers 13 residues. The CDR3 sequence is CSARDYSTETQDF. The CDR3 coding sequence is TGCAGTGCTAGAGATTACAGCACAGAGACCCAGGACTTC.

This clonotype was counted ten times or more. V and J are TRBV7-2 and TRBJ1-5; D might be TRBD1 (6 bases). This CDR3 contains 16 residues. Trimming took 3 bases from V and 0 from J, leaving 12 bases between them. Germline V gene data show CDR1 as SGHTA and CDR2 as FQGNSA. CDR3 nucleotide sequence: TGTGCCAGCAGCTTCTGGGGCAGGGGTAGCAATCAGCCCCAGCATTTT. This encodes CASSFWGRGSNQPQHF.